This section outlines one T cell receptor beta chain sequence together with its context. Sequencing was performed with immunoSEQ multiplex PCR; in TCRdb, only in-frame clones are kept and a portion is missing. The table records about 120,000 clones, about 84% of them present only once. This entry comes from a study of blood T cell repertoires in COVID-19. Germline V lookup: CDR1 SQVTM, CDR2 ANQGSEA. V lost 0 bases to trimming and J lost 9 bases, with 15 bases between them. The CDR3 length is 13 residues. The chain couples TRBV29-1 to TRBJ2-7; a possible D gene is TRBD1 (6 bases). This TCR came from a man aged 60 to 75 with acute or convalescent COVID-19. Source material: peripheral blood. The CDR3 sequence is CSVEDHMEQGQYF. In nucleotides, the CDR3 is TGCAGCGTTGAAGATCACATGGAACAGGGGCAGTACTTC.